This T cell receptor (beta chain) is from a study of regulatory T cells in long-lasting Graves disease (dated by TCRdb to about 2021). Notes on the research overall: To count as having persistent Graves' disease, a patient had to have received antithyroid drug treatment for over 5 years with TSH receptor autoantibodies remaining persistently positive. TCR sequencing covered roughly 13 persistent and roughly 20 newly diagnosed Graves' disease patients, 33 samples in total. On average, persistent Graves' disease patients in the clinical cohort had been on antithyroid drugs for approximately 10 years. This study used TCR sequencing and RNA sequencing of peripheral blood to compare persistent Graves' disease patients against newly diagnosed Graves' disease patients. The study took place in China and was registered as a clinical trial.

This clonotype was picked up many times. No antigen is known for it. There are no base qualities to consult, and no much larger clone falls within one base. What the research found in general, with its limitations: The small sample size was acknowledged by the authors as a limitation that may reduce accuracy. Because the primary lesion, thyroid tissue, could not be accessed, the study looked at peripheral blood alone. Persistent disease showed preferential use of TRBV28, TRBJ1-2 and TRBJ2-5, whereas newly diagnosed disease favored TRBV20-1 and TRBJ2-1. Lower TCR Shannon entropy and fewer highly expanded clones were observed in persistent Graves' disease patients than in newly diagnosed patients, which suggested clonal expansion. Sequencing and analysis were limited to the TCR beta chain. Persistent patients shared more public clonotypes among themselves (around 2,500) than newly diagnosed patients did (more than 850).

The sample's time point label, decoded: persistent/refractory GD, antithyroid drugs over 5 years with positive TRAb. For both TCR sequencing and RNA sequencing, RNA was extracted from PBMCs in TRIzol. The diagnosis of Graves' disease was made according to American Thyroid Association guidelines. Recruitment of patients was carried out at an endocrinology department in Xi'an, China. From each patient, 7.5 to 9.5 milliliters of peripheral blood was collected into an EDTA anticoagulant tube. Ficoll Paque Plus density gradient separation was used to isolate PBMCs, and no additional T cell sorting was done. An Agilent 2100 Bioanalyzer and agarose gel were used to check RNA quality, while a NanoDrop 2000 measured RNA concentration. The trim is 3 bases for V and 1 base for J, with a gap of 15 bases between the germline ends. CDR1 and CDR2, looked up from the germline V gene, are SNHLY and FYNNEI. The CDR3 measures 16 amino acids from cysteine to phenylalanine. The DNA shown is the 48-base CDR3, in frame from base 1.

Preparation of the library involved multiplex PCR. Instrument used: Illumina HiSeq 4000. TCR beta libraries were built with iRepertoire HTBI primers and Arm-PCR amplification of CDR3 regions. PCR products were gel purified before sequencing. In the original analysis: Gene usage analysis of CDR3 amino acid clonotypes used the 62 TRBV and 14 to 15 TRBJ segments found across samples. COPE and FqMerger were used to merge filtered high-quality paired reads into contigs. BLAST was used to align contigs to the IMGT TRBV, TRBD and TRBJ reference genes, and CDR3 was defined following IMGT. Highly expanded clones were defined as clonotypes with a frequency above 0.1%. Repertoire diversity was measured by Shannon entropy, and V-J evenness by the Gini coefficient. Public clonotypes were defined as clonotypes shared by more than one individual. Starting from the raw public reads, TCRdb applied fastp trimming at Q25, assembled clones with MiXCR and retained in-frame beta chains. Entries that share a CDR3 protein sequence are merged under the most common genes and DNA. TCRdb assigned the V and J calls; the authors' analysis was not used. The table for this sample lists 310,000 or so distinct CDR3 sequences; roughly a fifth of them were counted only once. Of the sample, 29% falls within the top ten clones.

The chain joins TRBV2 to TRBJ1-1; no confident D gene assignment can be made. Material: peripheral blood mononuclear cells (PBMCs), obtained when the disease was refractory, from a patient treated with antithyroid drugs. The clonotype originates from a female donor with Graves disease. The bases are TGTGCCAGCAGTGATGGAGTTTGGATACCGAACACTGAAGCTTTCTTT. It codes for CASSDGVWIPNTEAFF.